The 22 T cell receptor beta chains presented below share a single source sample, sequenced in a study of technical replicates of blood from a few donors. Sequencing used immunoSEQ multiplex PCR; TCRdb keeps in-frame clones, though not all of them. The profile shows some 70,000 clones, around 97% of them singletons. The sample taken for sequencing was T cells isolated from PBMCs. Receptors were obtained from a human donor in good health.

The chain has TRBV15 and TRBJ2-3; TRBD2 aligns across 7 bases. This CDR3 is 16 amino acids long. The V segment lost 1 base and the J segment 0 bases; nucleotides outside the gene matches: 4. CDR1 LNHNV and CDR2 YYDKDF come from the germline V gene (reference sequence). The CDR3 coding sequence is TGTGCCACCAGCAGAGGACTTAGCGGGAGCACAGATACGCAGTATTTT. Translation: CATSRGLSGSTDTQYF.

This sequence joins TRBV6-6 and TRBJ2-7, with 9 bases matching TRBD2. The germline V gene has CDR1 MNHNY and CDR2 SVGAGI (reference sequence). The ends lost 6 bases at V and 4 bases at J; junction bases unmatched: 4. The CDR3 spans 13 residues. The CDR3 is CASSRGLAYEQYF. As DNA, the CDR3 is TGTGCCAGCAGCCGGGGACTAGCTTACGAGCAGTACTTC.

The rearrangement uses TRBV5-5 and TRBJ1-2, with TRBD1 matching 7 bases. V gave up 1 base and J gave up 5 bases; unmatched junction bases: 8. The CDR3 totals 15 residues. The germline CDR1 and CDR2 sequences are SGHKS and YYEKEE (reference sequence). The CDR3 nucleotides read TGTGCCAGCAGCTTGTCAGGGGGAGAATATTATGGCTACACCTTC. It is translated as CASSLSGGEYYGYTF.

This sequence joins TRBV11-3 and TRBJ1-1; D remains ambiguous. The CDR3 spans 14 residues. Germline CDR1 and CDR2: SGHNT and YENEEA. Trimming cost V 2 bases and J 0 bases, with 7 bases left between them. CDR3 DNA: TGTGCCAGCAGCTTAAGAGGCCTGAACACTGAAGCTTTCTTT. It translates to CASSLRGLNTEAFF. The complete variable domain, with remaining parts taken from reference TRBV11-3 and TRBJ1-1, reads EAGVVQSPRYKIIEKKQPVAFWCNPISGHNTLYWYLQNLGQGPELLIRYENEEAVDDSQLPKDRFSAERLKGVDSTLKIQPAELGDSAVYLCASSLRGLNTEAFFGQGTRLTVV.

This clone is a singleton in its sample. This sequence joins TRBV2 and TRBJ2-7; TRBD1 is a possible D gene (6 bases). This CDR3 comprises 18 residues. Trimming removed 5 bases at V and 2 bases at J, with 25 bases between. The germline gives CDR1 SNHLY, CDR2 FYNNEI. CDR3 sequence reads: CASSSDYPQQGYPYEQYF. The CDR3 nucleotides are TGTGCCAGCAGTTCCGACTATCCTCAACAGGGATACCCCTACGAGCAGTACTTC. Drawing the rest from reference TRBV2 and TRBJ2-7, the complete variable domain is EPEVTQTPSHQVTQMGQEVILRCVPISNHLYFYWYRQILGQKVEFLVSFYNNEISEKSEIFDDQFSVERPDGSNFTLKIRSTKLEDSAMYFCASSSDYPQQGYPYEQYFGPGTRLTVT.

CDR3 sequence reads: CAWSVQTHGYTF. The DNA for the CDR3 is TGTGCCTGGAGTGTACAGACCCATGGCTACACCTTC. The chain couples TRBV30 to TRBJ1-2; no clear D gene. Looked up from germline, CDR1 is GTSNPN and CDR2 is SVGIG (reference sequence). V shed 0 bases and J shed 6 bases, with 8 bases lying between them. There are 12 residues in the CDR3.

The rearrangement uses TRBV28 and TRBJ2-2, with 10 bases matching TRBD1. Germline CDR1 reads MDHEN; CDR2 reads SYDVKM. After removal of 6 bases from V and 7 bases from J, the junction contained 11 bases not matched to a gene. There are 16 residues in the CDR3. This CDR3 reads CASSSDRGRANGELFF. CDR3 DNA: TGTGCCAGCAGCAGCGACAGGGGGCGAGCAAACGGGGAGCTGTTTTTT. The entire variable domain, with the rest obtained from reference TRBV28 and TRBJ2-2, is as follows: DVKVTQSSRYLVKRTGEKVFLECVQDMDHENMFWYRQDPGLGLRLIYFSYDVKMKEKGDIPEGYSVSREKKERFSLILESASTNQTSMYLCASSSDRGRANGELFFGEGSRLTVL.

This chain links TRBV5-8 with TRBJ2-4, with 12 positions matching TRBD2. J lost 1 base, V lost 3 bases, and 14 bases had no gene match. The germline gives CDR1 SGHTS, CDR2 YDEGEE. This CDR3 comprises 20 residues. The CDR3 spells CASSSLRTGLAGWAKNIQYF. In nucleotides, the CDR3 is TGTGCCAGCAGCTCTTTACGTACGGGACTAGCGGGCTGGGCCAAAAACATTCAGTACTTC. Supplemented by reference TRBV5-8 and TRBJ2-4, the full variable domain reads EAGVTQSPTHLIKTRGQQATLRCSPISGHTSVYWYQQALGLGLQFLLWYDEGEERNRGNFPPRFSGRQFPNYSSELNVNALELEDSALYLCASSSLRTGLAGWAKNIQYFGAGTRLSVL.

V usage is TRBV5-6 and J usage is TRBJ2-5; 8 bases align to TRBD1. The CDR3 extends over 15 amino acids. J gave up 7 bases and V 1 base, and 9 bases lay outside the gene matches. CDR1 is SGHDT and CDR2 is YYEEEE in the germline V gene. In DNA form, the CDR3 reads TGTGCCAGCAGCTTGTCAGGGGGCGGTCTAGGGACCCAGTACTTC. Translation: CASSLSGGGLGTQYF.

This chain links TRBV27 with TRBJ1-4; 8 bases fit TRBD1. The germline V gene encodes CDR1 MNHEY and CDR2 SMNVEV (reference sequence). Trimming took 2 bases from V and 8 from J; bases not matched to a gene: 7. The CDR3 loop spans 15 amino acids. CDR3 DNA sequence: TGTGCCAGCAGTTTAGAGGGCAGGGGGCTGGAAAAACTGTTTTTT. Protein sequence: CASSLEGRGLEKLFF.

J is TRBJ1-1 and V is TRBV5-4; no firm D call. The germline CDR1 and CDR2 sequences are SGHNT and YYREEE (reference sequence). Trimming left V 0 bases short and J 8 bases short, with 11 bases between. This CDR3 contains 13 residues. CDR3 sequence: CASSLARGLEAFF. In DNA, the CDR3 is TGTGCCAGCAGCTTGGCACGAGGTTTGGAAGCTTTCTTT.

The genes are TRBV9 and TRBJ2-1; D uncertain. V lost 0 bases, J lost 8 bases, and 9 bases lay in between. In germline, CDR1 is SGDLS, CDR2 YYNGEE. The CDR3 is 13 residues long. CDR3 in amino acids: CASSVGAGHEQFF. For the CDR3, the DNA is TGTGCCAGCAGCGTAGGGGCCGGCCATGAGCAGTTCTTC.

This chain links TRBV5-1 with TRBJ2-1; TRBD2 matches at 8 bases. This CDR3 is built from 14 residues. Trimming took 2 bases from V and 7 from J; bases not matched to a gene: 5. The germline gives CDR1 SGHRS, CDR2 YFSETQ. The CDR3 sequence is CASSLPGLENEQFF. The CDR3 coding sequence is TGCGCCAGCAGCTTACCGGGACTAGAGAATGAGCAGTTCTTC.

This chain joins TRBV11-2 and TRBJ2-2; D not certain. The CDR3 is 13 residues long. Per germline, CDR1 SGHAT and CDR2 FQNNGV. Trimming stripped 4 bases from V and 12 bases from J, with 15 bases between. The CDR3 DNA is TGTGCCAGCAGCTGGGTTGAGAGTGACAAGCTGTTTTTT. It specifies CASSWVESDKLFF.

This chain uses TRBV4-2 with TRBJ1-5; TRBD1 might be the D (6 bases). The CDR3 totals 15 residues. V lost 2 bases to trimming and J lost 0 bases, with 8 bases between them. Germline V gene data show CDR1 as LGHNA and CDR2 as YNFKEQ. The CDR3: CASSQTGISNQPQHF. In DNA form, the CDR3 reads TGTGCCAGCAGCCAAACAGGGATTAGCAATCAGCCCCAGCATTTT.

The chain recombines TRBV11-2 with TRBJ1-2; 7 nucleotides align to TRBD1. With 3 bases clipped from V and 4 bases from J, the junction kept 8 bases outside the gene matches. This CDR3 comprises 15 residues. Germline V gene lookup returns CDR1 SGHAT and CDR2 FQNNGV. In DNA form, the CDR3 reads TGTGCCAGCAGCTTCCGACAGGGACGGGGCTATGGCTACACCTTC. Protein sequence: CASSFRQGRGYGYTF.

CDR3 region: CASSIGTGTYEQYF. The DNA of the CDR3 is TGTGCCAGCAGCATAGGGACGGGGACCTACGAGCAGTACTTC. The genes are TRBV9 and TRBJ2-7; D tentatively reads TRBD1 or TRBD2 (5 bases each). Germline V gene sequence: CDR1 SGDLS, CDR2 YYNGEE. This CDR3 spans 14 amino acids. V lost 4 bases and J 2 bases, leaving 13 bases between the germline ends. Together with reference TRBV9 and TRBJ2-7, the CDR3 gives the full variable domain: DSGVTQTPKHLITATGQRVTLRCSPRSGDLSVYWYQQSLDQGLQFLIQYYNGEERAKGNILERFSAQQFPDLHSELNLSSLELGDSALYFCASSIGTGTYEQYFGPGTRLTVT.

The gene calls are TRBV18 and TRBJ1-1, with D perhaps matching TRBD1 (5 bases). Trimming took 3 bases from V and 5 from J, leaving 25 bases between them. Germline V gene sequence: CDR1 KGHSH, CDR2 LQKENI. This CDR3 is built from 18 residues. DNA of the CDR3: TGTGCCAGCTCACCCCAACCACAGACAGTTAAGTATAGAACTGAAGCTTTCTTT. Its protein product is CASSPQPQTVKYRTEAFF.

As DNA, the CDR3 is TGTGCCAGCAGTTACCAGAAGACTAGCACAGATACGCAGTATTTT. Translated: CASSYQKTSTDTQYF. The gene calls are TRBV2 and TRBJ2-3; D remains unclear. The CDR3 loop spans 15 amino acids. V lost 5 bases, J lost 0 bases, and 12 bases lay in between. Germline-derived CDR1 and CDR2 are SNHLY and FYNNEI.

The genes are TRBV27 and TRBJ1-5, with D unresolved. The CDR3 is 14 residues long. The ends were cut back, 2 bases at V and 4 bases at J, with 9 bases in the middle. The germline gives CDR1 MNHEY, CDR2 SMNVEV (reference sequence). The CDR3 loop is CASSLRGVNQPQHF. The CDR3 nucleotides are TGTGCCAGCAGTTTAAGAGGCGTGAATCAGCCCCAGCATTTT.

The J gene is TRBJ2-5, the V gene TRBV5-1, with 8 bases aligning to TRBD2. The germline CDR1 and CDR2 sequences are SGHRS and YFSETQ. V gave up 2 bases and J gave up 5 bases; unmatched junction bases: 14. The CDR3 loop spans 17 amino acids. The CDR3 DNA is TGCGCCAGCAGCTTAGGGGAAGCGGGAGAAAGGGTGGAGACCCAGTACTTC. Translated, it gives CASSLGEAGERVETQYF.

This chain connects TRBV6-5 to TRBJ2-2, with 10 bases matching TRBD1. V dropped 1 base and J dropped 8; count of bases not matched to a gene: 7. This CDR3 region has 16 residues. Germline assignment: CDR1 MNHEY and CDR2 SVGAGI. CDR3 coding DNA: TGTGCCAGCAGTTACTTCCGGGACAGGGGTGGTGGGGAGCTGTTTTTT. Amino acids: CASSYFRDRGGGELFF.